The sequence of this T cell receptor (beta chain) was determined in a study of OX40 agonist ivuxolimab in advanced cancers. Measured with immunoSEQ multiplex PCR; TCRdb has only the in-frame clones, and not every one. The repertoire has over 25,000 clones, under 90% of them found once; the top ten carry about 30%. Trimming removed 6 bases at V and 3 bases at J, with 18 bases between. The CDR3 has 16 amino acids. Germline loops: CDR1 MDHEN, CDR2 SYDVKM. This specimen consisted of CD4+ or CD8+ T cells sorted from blood, obtained in a trial of the OX40 agonist ivuxolimab. The chain employs TRBV28 and TRBJ1-5, with D possibly being TRBD1 (6 bases). The sequence came from an adult with an advanced solid tumor such as melanoma, head and neck, liver or kidney cancer. CDR3 in DNA: TGTGCCAGCAGGGCCGGACAGACGATCCTCAATCAGCCCCAGCATTTT. Its translation is CASRAGQTILNQPQHF.